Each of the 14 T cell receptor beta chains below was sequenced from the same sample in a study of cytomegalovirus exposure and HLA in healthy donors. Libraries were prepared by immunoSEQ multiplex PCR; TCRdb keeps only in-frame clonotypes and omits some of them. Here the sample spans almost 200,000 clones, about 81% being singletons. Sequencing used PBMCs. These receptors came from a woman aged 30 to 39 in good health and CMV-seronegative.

This CDR3 reads CASSIRGNGETQYF. The CDR3 coding sequence is TGTGCCAGCTCAATCAGGGGCAACGGAGAGACCCAGTACTTC. This rearrangement joins TRBV18 to TRBJ2-5; D might be TRBD1 (6 bases). Germline assignment: CDR1 KGHSH and CDR2 LQKENI. The V end was cut by 5 bases, the J end by 4 bases, with 14 bases between. The CDR3 length is 14 residues.

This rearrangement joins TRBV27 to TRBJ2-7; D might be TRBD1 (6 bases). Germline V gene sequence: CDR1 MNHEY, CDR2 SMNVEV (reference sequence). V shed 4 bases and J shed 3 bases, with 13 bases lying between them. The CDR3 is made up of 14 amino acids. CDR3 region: CASSSNRDIYEQYF. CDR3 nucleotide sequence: TGTGCCAGCAGTTCAAACAGGGACATCTACGAGCAGTACTTC.

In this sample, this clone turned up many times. CDR3 protein: CASPRRGRGTQPQHF. The CDR3 DNA reads as TGTGCCAGCCCCCGCCGAGGCAGGGGCACCCAGCCCCAGCATTTT. The V call is TRBV6-7, the J call TRBJ1-5; the D gene is possibly TRBD1 (6 bases). TRBV6-7 is an ORF, with its function uncertain. V dropped 8 bases and J dropped 7 bases, with 21 bases sitting between them. This CDR3 has 15 amino acids.

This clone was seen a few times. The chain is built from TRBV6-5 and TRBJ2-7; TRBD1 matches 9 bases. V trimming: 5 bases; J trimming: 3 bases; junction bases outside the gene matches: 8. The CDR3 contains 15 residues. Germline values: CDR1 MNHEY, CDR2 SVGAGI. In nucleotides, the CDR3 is TGTGCCAGCAGTGGTGACTGGACAGGGGTCTACGAGCAGTACTTC. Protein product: CASSGDWTGVYEQYF.

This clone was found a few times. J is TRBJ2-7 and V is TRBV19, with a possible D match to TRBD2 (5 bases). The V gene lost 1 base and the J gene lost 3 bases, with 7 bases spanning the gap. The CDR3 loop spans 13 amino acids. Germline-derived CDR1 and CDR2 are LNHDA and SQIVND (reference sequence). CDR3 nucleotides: TGTGCCAGTAGTATAGGAGAGGGCTACGAGCAGTACTTC. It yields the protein CASSIGEGYEQYF. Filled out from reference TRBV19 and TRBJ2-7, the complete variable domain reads DGGITQSPKYLFRKEGQNVTLSCEQNLNHDAMYWYRQDPGQGLRLIYYSQIVNDFQKGDIAEGYSVSREKKESFPLTVTSAQKNPTAFYLCASSIGEGYEQYFGPGTRLTVT.

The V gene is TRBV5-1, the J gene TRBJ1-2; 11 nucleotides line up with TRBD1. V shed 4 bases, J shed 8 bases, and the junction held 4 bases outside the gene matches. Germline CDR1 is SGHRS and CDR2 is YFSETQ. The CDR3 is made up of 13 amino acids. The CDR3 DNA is TGCGCCAGCAGCATGGGACAGGGGGGAGGCTACACCTTC. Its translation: CASSMGQGGGYTF.

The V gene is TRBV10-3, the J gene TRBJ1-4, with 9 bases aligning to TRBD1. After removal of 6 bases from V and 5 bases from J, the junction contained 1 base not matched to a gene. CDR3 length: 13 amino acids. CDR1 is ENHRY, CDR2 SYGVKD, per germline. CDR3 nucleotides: TGTGCCATCAGAGGACAGGGGAATGAAAAACTGTTTTTT. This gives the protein CAIRGQGNEKLFF.

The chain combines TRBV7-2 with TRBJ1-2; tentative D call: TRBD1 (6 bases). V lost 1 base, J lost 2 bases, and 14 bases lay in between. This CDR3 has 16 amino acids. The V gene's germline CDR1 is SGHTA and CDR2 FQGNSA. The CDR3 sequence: CASSLVASDRNYGYTF. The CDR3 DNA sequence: TGTGCCAGCAGCTTAGTAGCCTCGGACAGAAACTATGGCTACACCTTC.

The chain's CDR3 is CASSWGRAPYEQYF. CDR3 nucleotide sequence: TGTGCCAGCAGCTGGGGGCGGGCCCCCTACGAGCAGTACTTC. The chain is built from TRBV5-4 and TRBJ2-7, with D possibly being TRBD1 (6 bases). This CDR3 has 14 residues. With 3 bases removed from V and 2 bases from J, the gap between germline ends came to 12 bases. CDR1 is SGHNT and CDR2 is YYREEE in the germline V gene (reference sequence).

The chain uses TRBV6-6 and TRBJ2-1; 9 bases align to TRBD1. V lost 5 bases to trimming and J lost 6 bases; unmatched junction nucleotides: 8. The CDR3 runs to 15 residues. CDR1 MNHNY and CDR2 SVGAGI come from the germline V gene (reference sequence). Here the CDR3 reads CASSEPGQGVNEQFF. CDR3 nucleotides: TGTGCCAGCAGTGAGCCGGGACAGGGTGTCAATGAGCAGTTCTTC.

The CDR3 region has the DNA TGTGCCAGCAGCAGGGAATCTGGAAACACCATATATTTT. This translates into CASSRESGNTIYF. V is TRBV6-5 and J is TRBJ1-3; D possibly corresponds to TRBD1 (5 bases). Germline V lookup: CDR1 MNHEY, CDR2 SVGAGI. V gave up 6 bases and J gave up 1 base, with 7 bases separating them. There are 13 residues in the CDR3.

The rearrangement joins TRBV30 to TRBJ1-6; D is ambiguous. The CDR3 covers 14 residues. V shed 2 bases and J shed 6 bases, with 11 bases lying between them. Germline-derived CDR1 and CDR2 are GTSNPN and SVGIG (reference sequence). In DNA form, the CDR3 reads TGTGCCTGGAGTTGGCAGGTCCCTAATTCACCCCTCCACTTT. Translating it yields CAWSWQVPNSPLHF. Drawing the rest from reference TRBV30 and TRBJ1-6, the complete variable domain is SQTIHQWPATLVQPVGSPLSLECTVEGTSNPNLYWYRQAAGRGLQLLFYSVGIGQISSEVPQNLSASRPQDRQFILSSKKLLLSDSGFYLCAWSWQVPNSPLHFGNGTRLTVT.

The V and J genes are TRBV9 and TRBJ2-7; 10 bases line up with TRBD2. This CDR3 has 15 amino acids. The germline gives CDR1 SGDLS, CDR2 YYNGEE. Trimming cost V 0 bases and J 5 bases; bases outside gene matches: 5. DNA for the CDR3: TGTGCCAGCAGCGTAGTAGCGGGAGGTGGCGACGAGCAGTACTTC. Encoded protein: CASSVVAGGGDEQYF.

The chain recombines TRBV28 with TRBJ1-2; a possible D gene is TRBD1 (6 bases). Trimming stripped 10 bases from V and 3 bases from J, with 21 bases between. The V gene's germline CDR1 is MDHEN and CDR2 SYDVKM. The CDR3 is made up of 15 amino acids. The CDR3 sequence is CATFSTTGADYGYTF. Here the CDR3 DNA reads TGTGCCACCTTTTCAACGACAGGAGCGGACTATGGCTACACCTTC.